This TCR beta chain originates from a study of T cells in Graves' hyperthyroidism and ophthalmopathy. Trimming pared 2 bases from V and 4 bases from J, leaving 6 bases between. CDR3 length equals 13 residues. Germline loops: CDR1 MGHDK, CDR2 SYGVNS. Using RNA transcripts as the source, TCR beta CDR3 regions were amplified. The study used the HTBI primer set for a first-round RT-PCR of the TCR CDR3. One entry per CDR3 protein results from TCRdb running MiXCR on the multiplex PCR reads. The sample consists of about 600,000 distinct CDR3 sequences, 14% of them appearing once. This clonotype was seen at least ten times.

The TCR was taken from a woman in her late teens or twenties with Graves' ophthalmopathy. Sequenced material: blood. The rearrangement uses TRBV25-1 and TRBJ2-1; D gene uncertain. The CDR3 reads CASSEPGYNEQFF. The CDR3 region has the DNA TGTGCCAGCAGTGAACCAGGTTACAATGAGCAGTTCTTC.